Detailed here is one TCR beta chain. The sample belongs to a study of blood T cell repertoires in COVID-19. The age range of participants was about 18 to 89 years, with residence in under 25 US areas. The method was immunoSEQ multiplex PCR; TCRdb's version includes in-frame clones alone and lacks a portion of them. The profile shows approximately 180,000 clones, 85% to 90% of them singletons. The sequencing sample was made of PBMCs or T cells enriched from blood (not recorded which). The clonotype was recovered from a man aged 35-49 years who had recovered from COVID-19.

CDR3 residues: CAWISGDSSYEQYF. As DNA, the CDR3 is TGTGCCTGGATCAGTGGGGACAGTTCTTACGAGCAGTACTTC. The J gene is TRBJ2-7, the V gene TRBV30, with 7 bases identical to TRBD1. The CDR3 loop spans 14 amino acids. From germline, CDR1 is GTSNPN and CDR2 SVGIG (reference sequence). Unmatched junction bases numbered 10, after V lost 4 bases and J lost 4 bases.